This TCR beta chain is from a study of CD8 T cells in ankylosing spondylitis. Study-level points and caveats: What seemed typical of ankylosing spondylitis blood was a TCR beta motif built from eight highly homologous variants.

TCRdb used MiXCR to reprocess the 5' RACE reads, holding one entry per CDR3 protein. The data show 350,000 to 450,000 distinct CDR3 sequences, 25% to 30% seen once. A remark on this clonotype: Its specificity is not known.

V was clipped by 4 bases and J by 5 bases, with 14 bases between them. Germline V lookup: CDR1 SGHTA, CDR2 FQGNSA. This CDR3 is 14 amino acids long. The receptor comes from a male donor with ankylosing spondylitis. Sequences were obtained from blood, either unsorted or a sorted T cell fraction (not recorded which). This chain links TRBV7-2 with TRBJ2-5, with D tentatively TRBD2 (5 bases). The CDR3 sequence is CASSSLPPGETQYF. In DNA, the CDR3 is TGTGCCAGCAGCTCCCTCCCCCCGGGGGAGACCCAGTACTTC. Full variable domain (outside the CDR3, taken from reference TRBV7-2 and TRBJ2-5): GAGVSQSPSNKVTEKGKDVELRCDPISGHTALYWYRQSLGQGLEFLIYFQGNSAPDKSGLPSDRFSAERTGGSVSTLTIQRTQQEDSAVYLCASSSLPPGETQYFGPGTRLLVL.